The 18 T cell receptor beta chains below come from one sample, sequenced in a study of shared clonotypes between healthy human individuals. It was CD45RO-negative cells, positively selected for CCR7, that made up naive CD8 cells, with terminally differentiated effector memory CD45RA+ cells excluded. Clones were read by immunoSEQ multiplex PCR, and TCRdb kept only the in-frame ones, dropping some. The repertoire holds 2 million to 2.5 million clones, with about 93% as singletons. Sequences were obtained from naive CD8+ T cells from PBMCs. These receptors were obtained from a man younger than 35 in good health. Some clones in this sample may be carry-over from other donors' samples.

A remark on this clone: The same CDR3 also results from other DNA sequences found in this sample. This rearrangement joins TRBV27 to TRBJ1-1; D ambiguous. CDR1 is MNHEY and CDR2 is SMNVEV in the germline V gene (reference sequence). The CDR3 sequence is 14 residues long. With 4 bases removed from V and 0 bases from J, the gap between germline ends came to 9 bases. The CDR3 is CASSSRGLNTEAFF. DNA for the CDR3: TGTGCCAGCAGTTCCCGTGGGCTGAACACTGAAGCTTTCTTT.

The chain combines TRBV6-8 with TRBJ1-5; 7 bases match TRBD1. Per the germline V gene, CDR1 is MNHGY and CDR2 is SAAAGT. This CDR3 contains 16 residues. V shed 4 bases and J 2 bases; nucleotides not matched to a gene: 8. In nucleotides, the CDR3 is TGTGCCAGCAGTTTAGAACAGGGGCGACGCAATCAGCCCCAGCATTTT. It is translated as CASSLEQGRRNQPQHF.

The CDR3 DNA is TGTGCCAGCAGCCACGGACTAGCGGGAGGGCCTTTCGAGAGCACCGGGGAGCTGTTTTTT. Its translation: CASSHGLAGGPFESTGELFF. The V gene is TRBV7-6, the J gene TRBJ2-2; 15 bases align to TRBD2. Germline CDR1 SGHVS, CDR2 FNYEAQ. CDR3 length: 20 residues. The junction had 14 bases not matched to a gene; V was cut back by 5 bases and J by 4 bases. Using reference TRBV7-6 and TRBJ2-2 for the parts outside the CDR3, the full variable domain is GAGVSQSPRYKVTKRGQDVALRCDPISGHVSLYWYRQALGQGPEFLTYFNYEAQQDKSGLPNDRFSAERPEGSISTLTIQRTEQRDSAMYRCASSHGLAGGPFESTGELFFGEGSRLTVL.

The chain carries TRBV4-1 and TRBJ2-1, with TRBD2 identical over 8 bases. J was trimmed by 8 bases and V by 4 bases; bases with no gene match: 7. Germline V gene sequence: CDR1 MGHRA, CDR2 YSYEKL. This CDR3 is 14 amino acids long. CDR3 DNA: TGCGCCAGCAGCCTAGGGACTAGTTTCGATGAGCAGTTCTTC. Translating it yields CASSLGTSFDEQFF.

This chain uses TRBV7-8 with TRBJ2-3; 9 positions agree with TRBD2. Germline trimming cut 1 base from V and 9 bases from J; bases unmatched to any gene: 11. The CDR3 spans 16 residues. The V gene's germline CDR1 is SGHVS and CDR2 FQNEAQ. CDR3 DNA sequence: TGTGCCAGCAGCTTAGGAGTGTTGCGGGAGGGCTCAACGCAGTATTTT. Translating gives CASSLGVLREGSTQYF.

This chain joins TRBV29-1 and TRBJ1-1; D remains unclear. The CDR3 totals 13 residues. V was shortened by 6 bases and J by 1 base, with 12 bases between the two germline ends. Germline CDR1 SQVTM, CDR2 ANQGSEA. DNA of the CDR3: TGCAGCGTGAGGGAGTTTTCGAACACTGAAGCTTTCTTT. Translating gives CSVREFSNTEAFF.

A note on this clone: Distinct nucleotide sequences in the sample also encode this CDR3. The chain recombines TRBV7-9 with TRBJ2-2; tentative D call: TRBD2 (6 bases). The length of the CDR3 is 13 residues. The germline CDR1 and CDR2 sequences are SEHNR and FQNEAQ (reference sequence). V was trimmed by 3 bases and J by 5 bases, leaving 7 bases between them. CDR3 nucleotides: TGTGCCAGCAGCTTGGGGGGAACCGGGGAGCTGTTTTTT. This gives the protein CASSLGGTGELFF.

This clone appeared a single time. V gene TRBV9 combines with J gene TRBJ2-3; 10 bases fit TRBD2. J lost 2 bases, V lost 3 bases, and 3 bases had no gene match. Germline V gene data show CDR1 as SGDLS and CDR2 as YYNGEE. The CDR3 runs 15 residues. CDR3 DNA sequence: TGTGCCAGCAGCGCAGGGACTAGCGACACAGATACGCAGTATTTT. This translates into CASSAGTSDTDTQYF. Full variable domain (outside the CDR3, taken from reference TRBV9 and TRBJ2-3): DSGVTQTPKHLITATGQRVTLRCSPRSGDLSVYWYQQSLDQGLQFLIQYYNGEERAKGNILERFSAQQFPDLHSELNLSSLELGDSALYFCASSAGTSDTDTQYFGPGTRLTVL.

The chain carries TRBV4-3 and TRBJ1-1; D call uncertain. Germline V gene lookup returns CDR1 LGHNA and CDR2 YSLEER. Between the trimmed V and J ends, which lost 1 base and 2 bases, there was a span of 8 bases. The CDR3 is 14 amino acids. In DNA, the CDR3 is TGCGCCAGCAGCCAAGGCCCGAGCAACACTGAAGCTTTCTTT. Its protein is CASSQGPSNTEAFF.

The gene calls are TRBV9 and TRBJ2-1, with no clear D. The CDR3 runs 14 residues. Looked up from germline, CDR1 is SGDLS and CDR2 is YYNGEE. V dropped 0 bases and J dropped 3 bases, with 7 bases sitting between them. CDR3 amino acids: CASSVATNYNEQFF. CDR3 bases: TGTGCCAGCAGCGTAGCGACGAACTACAATGAGCAGTTCTTC.

The genes are TRBV27 and TRBJ2-1; TRBD2 agrees at 8 bases. This CDR3 contains 16 residues. Germline CDR1 reads MNHEY; CDR2 reads SMNVEV (reference sequence). V trimming: 3 bases; J trimming: 4 bases; junction bases outside the gene matches: 8. The CDR3 coding sequence is TGTGCCAGCAGTTTCCTTGCAACTAGCGGTTACAATGAGCAGTTCTTC. Protein sequence: CASSFLATSGYNEQFF.

The genes are TRBV14 and TRBJ2-7, with D possibly matching TRBD2 (6 bases). From germline, CDR1 is SGHDN and CDR2 FVKESK. V was cut by 0 bases and J by 2 bases, with 14 bases left in between. This CDR3 region has 16 residues. The CDR3 region is CASSQERGIKPYEQYF. CDR3 nucleotide sequence: TGTGCCAGCAGCCAAGAACGGGGGATTAAGCCCTACGAGCAGTACTTC.

The sample holds one count of this clone. The CDR3 loop is CASSGGTTSYNEQFF. CDR3 coding DNA: TGTGCCAGCAGCGGCGGGACCACCTCCTACAATGAGCAGTTCTTC. The rearrangement uses TRBV9 and TRBJ2-1; perhaps TRBD2 as D (6 bases). V lost 3 bases and J lost 0, with 10 bases in between. The CDR3 totals 15 residues. The germline CDR1 and CDR2 sequences are SGDLS and YYNGEE.

This rearrangement joins TRBV4-3 to TRBJ2-3, with 9 bases aligning to TRBD2. There are 17 residues in the CDR3. V lost 0 bases and J lost 4; bases outside the gene matches: 8. Germline loops: CDR1 LGHNA, CDR2 YSLEER. The CDR3 coding sequence is TGCGCCAGCAGCCAAGAGATAGCGGGAGACCTTTCAGATACGCAGTATTTT. Its translation is CASSQEIAGDLSDTQYF.

The chain is built from TRBV6-1 and TRBJ2-7, with a weak D call TRBD2 (5 bases). With 0 bases removed from V and 6 bases from J, the gap between germline ends came to 21 bases. The CDR3 spans 17 residues. CDR1 is MNHNS and CDR2 is SASEGT in the germline V gene. The CDR3 DNA follows: TGTGCCAGCAGTGAAGCGGAAAGGACTCTACAAGGGAGCGAGCAGTACTTC. Its protein is CASSEAERTLQGSEQYF.

The rearrangement links TRBV11-2 to TRBJ2-5; 8 bases are a match to TRBD2. The CDR3 covers 14 residues. CDR1 SGHAT and CDR2 FQNNGV come from the germline V gene. Trimming cost V 4 bases and J 7 bases; bases outside gene matches: 8. CDR3 coding DNA: TGTGCCAGCAGCTCCAGCGGGGGCACAAGGACCCAGTACTTC. Translated, it gives CASSSSGGTRTQYF.

This chain uses TRBV6-5 with TRBJ2-2; D unclear. CDR3 length equals 15 residues. Trimming took off 5 bases at V and 4 bases at J, with 14 bases between the two ends. Germline V gene sequence: CDR1 MNHEY, CDR2 SVGAGI. The CDR3 spells CASSLARSGTGELFF. The CDR3 DNA reads TGTGCCAGCAGTCTCGCCAGGTCCGGCACCGGGGAGCTGTTTTTT.

The chain employs TRBV27 and TRBJ2-3, with TRBD1 identical over 7 bases. V shed 0 bases, J shed 1 base, and the junction held 13 bases outside the gene matches. The CDR3 sequence is 19 residues long. Germline lookup yields CDR1 MNHEY and CDR2 SMNVEV (reference sequence). CDR3 protein: CASSLSFGFGQGGTDTQYF. The CDR3 bases are TGTGCCAGCAGTTTATCGTTTGGCTTCGGCCAGGGGGGCACAGATACGCAGTATTTT.